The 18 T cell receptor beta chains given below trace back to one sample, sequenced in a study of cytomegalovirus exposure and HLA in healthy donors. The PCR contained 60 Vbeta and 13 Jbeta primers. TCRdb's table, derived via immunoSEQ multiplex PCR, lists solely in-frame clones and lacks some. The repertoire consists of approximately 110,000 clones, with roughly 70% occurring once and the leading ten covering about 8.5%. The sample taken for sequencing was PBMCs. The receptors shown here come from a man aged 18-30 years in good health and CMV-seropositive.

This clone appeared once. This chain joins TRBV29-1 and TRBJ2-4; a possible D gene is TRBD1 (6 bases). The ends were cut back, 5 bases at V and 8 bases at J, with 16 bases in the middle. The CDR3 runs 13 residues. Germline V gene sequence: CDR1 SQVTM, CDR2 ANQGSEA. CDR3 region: CSVNRGTFDIQYF. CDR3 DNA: TGCAGCGTTAACCGTGGGACATTTGACATTCAGTACTTC.

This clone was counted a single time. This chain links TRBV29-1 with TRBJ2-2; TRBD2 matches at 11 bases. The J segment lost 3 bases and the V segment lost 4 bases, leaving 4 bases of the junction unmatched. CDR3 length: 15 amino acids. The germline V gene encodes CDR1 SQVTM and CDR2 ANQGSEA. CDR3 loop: CSVGTSGPDTGELFF. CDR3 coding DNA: TGCAGCGTTGGGACTAGCGGGCCGGACACCGGGGAGCTGTTTTTT.

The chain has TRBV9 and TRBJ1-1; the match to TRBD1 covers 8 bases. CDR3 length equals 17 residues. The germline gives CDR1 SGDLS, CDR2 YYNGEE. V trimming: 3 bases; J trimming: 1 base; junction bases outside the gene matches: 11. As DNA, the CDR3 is TGTGCCAGCAGCGACCCAAACCGGACAGGGTGGAACACTGAAGCTTTCTTT. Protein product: CASSDPNRTGWNTEAFF.

The DNA for the CDR3 is TGTGCCAGCAGTGAATTACGTGGGCAGGGCTACGAGCAGTACGTC. This translates into CASSELRGQGYEQYV. This sequence joins TRBV6-1 and TRBJ2-7; possible D gene TRBD1, 5 bases. The CDR3 spans 15 residues. The ends were cut back, 2 bases at V and 3 bases at J, with 14 bases in the middle. Germline V lookup: CDR1 MNHNS, CDR2 SASEGT.

CDR3 region: CASSQAGLGQGSYYGYTF. CDR3 DNA: TGTGCCAGCAGCCAAGCGGGGTTGGGACAGGGATCTTACTATGGCTACACCTTC. This rearrangement joins TRBV14 to TRBJ1-2; TRBD1 aligns across 9 bases. The J segment lost 3 bases and the V segment lost 1 base, leaving 12 bases of the junction unmatched. CDR1 is SGHDN, CDR2 FVKESK, per germline. The CDR3 consists of 18 residues.

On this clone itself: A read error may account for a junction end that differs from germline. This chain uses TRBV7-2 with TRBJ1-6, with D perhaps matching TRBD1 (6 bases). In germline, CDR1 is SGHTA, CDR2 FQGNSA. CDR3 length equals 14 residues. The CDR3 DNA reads TGTGCCAGCAGATTAGGACAGACCAATTCACCCCTCCACTTT. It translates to CASRLGQTNSPLHF. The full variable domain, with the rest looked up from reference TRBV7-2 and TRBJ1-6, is GAGVSQSPSNKVTEKGKDVELRCDPISGHTALYWYRQSLGQGLEFLIYFQGNSAPDKSGLPSDRFSAERTGGSVSTLTIQRTQQEDSAVYLCASRLGQTNSPLHFGNGTRLTVT.

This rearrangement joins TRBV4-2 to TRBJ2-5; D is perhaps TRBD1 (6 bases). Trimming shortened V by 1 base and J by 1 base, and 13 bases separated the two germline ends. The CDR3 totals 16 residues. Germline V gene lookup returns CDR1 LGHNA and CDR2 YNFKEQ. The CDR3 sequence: CASSQVGTGSQETQYF. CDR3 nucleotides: TGTGCCAGCAGCCAAGTAGGAACAGGGTCCCAAGAGACCCAGTACTTC.

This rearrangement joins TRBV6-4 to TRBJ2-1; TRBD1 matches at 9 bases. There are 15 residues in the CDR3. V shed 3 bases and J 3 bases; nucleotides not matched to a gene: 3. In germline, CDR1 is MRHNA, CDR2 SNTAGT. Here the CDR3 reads CASSERTGDYNEQFF. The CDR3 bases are TGTGCCAGCAGTGAAAGGACAGGGGACTACAATGAGCAGTTCTTC.

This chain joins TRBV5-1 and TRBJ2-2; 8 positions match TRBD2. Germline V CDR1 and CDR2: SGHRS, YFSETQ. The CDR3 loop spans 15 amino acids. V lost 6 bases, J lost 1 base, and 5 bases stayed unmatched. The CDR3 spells CASTQLAGNTGELFF. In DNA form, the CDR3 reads TGCGCCAGCACCCAGCTAGCGGGGAACACCGGGGAGCTGTTTTTT.

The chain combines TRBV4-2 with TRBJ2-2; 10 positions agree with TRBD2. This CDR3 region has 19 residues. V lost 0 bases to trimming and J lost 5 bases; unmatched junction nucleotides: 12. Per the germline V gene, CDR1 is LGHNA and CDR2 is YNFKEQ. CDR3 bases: TGTGCCAGCAGCCAAGATCGTACTAGCGGGGTCTCAGGGACCGGGGAGCTGTTTTTT. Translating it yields CASSQDRTSGVSGTGELFF.

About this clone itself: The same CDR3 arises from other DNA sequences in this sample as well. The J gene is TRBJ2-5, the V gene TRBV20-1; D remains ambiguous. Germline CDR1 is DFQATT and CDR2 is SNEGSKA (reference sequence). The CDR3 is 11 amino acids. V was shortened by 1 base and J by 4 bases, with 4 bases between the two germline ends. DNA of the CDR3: TGCAGTGCTAGAGGGGCAGAGACCCAGTACTTC. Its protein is CSARGAETQYF.

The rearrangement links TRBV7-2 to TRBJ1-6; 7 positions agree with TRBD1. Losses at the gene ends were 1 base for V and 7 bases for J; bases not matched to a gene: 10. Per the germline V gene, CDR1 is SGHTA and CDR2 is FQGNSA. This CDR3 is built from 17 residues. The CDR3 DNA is TGTGCCAGCAGCTTAGTTGGAGGGGGCGCGTTGAATTCACCCCTCCACTTT. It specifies CASSLVGGGALNSPLHF.

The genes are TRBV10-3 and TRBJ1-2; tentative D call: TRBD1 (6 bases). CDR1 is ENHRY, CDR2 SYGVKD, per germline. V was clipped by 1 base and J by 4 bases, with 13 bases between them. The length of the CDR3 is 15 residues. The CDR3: CAISELSGQLYGYTF. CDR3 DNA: TGTGCCATCAGTGAGTTGTCCGGACAGCTCTATGGCTACACCTTC.

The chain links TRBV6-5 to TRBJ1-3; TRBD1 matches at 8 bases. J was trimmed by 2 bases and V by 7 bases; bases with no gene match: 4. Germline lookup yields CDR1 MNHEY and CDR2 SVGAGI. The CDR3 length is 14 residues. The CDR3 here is CASTRGQPGNTIYF. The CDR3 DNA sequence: TGTGCCAGCACCAGGGGGCAGCCTGGAAACACCATATATTTT.

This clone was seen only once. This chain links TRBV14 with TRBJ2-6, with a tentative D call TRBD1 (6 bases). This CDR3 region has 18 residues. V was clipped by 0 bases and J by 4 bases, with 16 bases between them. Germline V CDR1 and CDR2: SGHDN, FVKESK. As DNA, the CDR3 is TGTGCCAGCAGCCAAGATCGTCTGGGGGCCCAAGGGGCCAACGTCCTGACTTTC. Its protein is CASSQDRLGAQGANVLTF.

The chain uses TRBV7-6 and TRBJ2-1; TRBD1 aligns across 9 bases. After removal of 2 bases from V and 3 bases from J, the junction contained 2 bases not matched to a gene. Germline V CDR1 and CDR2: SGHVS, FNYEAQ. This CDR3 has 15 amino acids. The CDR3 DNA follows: TGTGCCAGCAGCTTACTGGGACAGGGCTACAATGAGCAGTTCTTC. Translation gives CASSLLGQGYNEQFF.

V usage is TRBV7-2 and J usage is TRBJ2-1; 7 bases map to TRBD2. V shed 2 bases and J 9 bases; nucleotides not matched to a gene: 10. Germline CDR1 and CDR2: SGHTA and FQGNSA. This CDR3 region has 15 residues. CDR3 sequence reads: CASSLRTGTISEQFF. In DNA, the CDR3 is TGTGCCAGCAGCTTACGAACCGGGACTATAAGTGAGCAGTTCTTC.

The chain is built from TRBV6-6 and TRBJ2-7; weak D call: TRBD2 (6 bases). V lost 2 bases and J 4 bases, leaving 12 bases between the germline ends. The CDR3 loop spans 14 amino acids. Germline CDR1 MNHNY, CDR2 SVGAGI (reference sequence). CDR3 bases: TGTGCCAGCAGTTACCGCGGGACCTATTACGAGCAGTACTTC. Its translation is CASSYRGTYYEQYF.